Following are 14 T cell receptor beta chains from one sample sequenced in a study of regulatory T cells in long-lasting Graves disease. Sequencing libraries for TCR beta were prepared with iRepertoire HTBI primers and Arm-PCR of CDR3 regions. TCRdb fed the multiplex PCR reads into MiXCR, producing one record per CDR3 protein. The table has around 230,000 distinct CDR3 sequences, 15% to 20% seen once. Time point indicated: newly diagnosed GD, antithyroid drugs for less than 3 months. Scientists built the TCR library using RNA that was extracted from PBMCs. Sequences were derived from peripheral blood mononuclear cells (PBMCs), sampled at new diagnosis, from a patient treated with antithyroid drugs. The receptors shown here come from a female donor with Graves disease.

This clonotype has ten or more counts. The chain recombines TRBV6-1 with TRBJ2-7; maybe TRBD1 (6 bases). The CDR3 is 13 residues long. From germline, CDR1 is MNHNS and CDR2 SASEGT. Trimming removed 5 bases from V and 3 bases from J, with 11 bases in between. The CDR3 spells CASSKGHLYEQYF. CDR3 nucleotides: TGTGCCAGCAGTAAGGGACATCTCTACGAGCAGTACTTC.

The sample holds many counts of this clonotype. The V and J genes are TRBV6-1 and TRBJ2-3; D call uncertain. The ends were cut back, 4 bases at V and 4 bases at J, with 12 bases in the middle. The V gene's germline CDR1 is MNHNS and CDR2 SASEGT. The CDR3 spans 14 residues. Here the CDR3 DNA reads TGTGCCAGCAGTGCTGCCATCCCACCAGATACGCAGTATTTT. Protein sequence: CASSAAIPPDTQYF.

The table lists this clonotype with a few counts. The V and J genes are TRBV7-3 and TRBJ1-1; TRBD1 might be the D (6 bases). V was pared by 6 bases and J by 0 bases, with 11 bases between. Germline V gene sequence: CDR1 SGHTA, CDR2 FQGTGA. The CDR3 has 14 amino acids. For the CDR3, the DNA is TGTGCCAGCAGTTACAGGGTTATGAACACTGAAGCTTTCTTT. It yields the protein CASSYRVMNTEAFF.

In its sample, this clonotype was seen many times. The chain combines TRBV6-1 with TRBJ1-4; TRBD1 matches 12 bases. CDR1 and CDR2 from the germline V gene are MNHNS and SASEGT. V lost 6 bases to trimming and J lost 7 bases; unmatched junction nucleotides: 6. CDR3 size: 15 residues. CDR3 sequence (DNA): TGTGCCAGCAGCCTCGGGACAGGGGGCGTTGAAAAACTGTTTTTT. As protein: CASSLGTGGVEKLFF.

This clonotype has at least ten counts. V is TRBV19 and J is TRBJ2-7; D assignment may be TRBD1 or TRBD2 (5 bases each). The CDR3 totals 13 residues. V dropped 2 bases and J dropped 5 bases, with 10 bases sitting between them. Germline V gene sequence: CDR1 LNHDA, CDR2 SQIVND (reference sequence). Here the CDR3 reads CASSISGANEQYF. The CDR3 DNA is TGTGCCAGTAGTATATCCGGGGCGAACGAGCAGTACTTC.

This clonotype was observed at least ten times. V and J are TRBV27 and TRBJ2-3; TRBD2 might be the D (6 bases). Germline V gene sequence: CDR1 MNHEY, CDR2 SMNVEV (reference sequence). V was cut by 6 bases and J by 1 base, with 11 bases left in between. The CDR3 has 14 residues. CDR3 sequence reads: CASREPGGTDTQYF. The CDR3 DNA reads as TGTGCCAGCAGGGAACCGGGGGGCACAGATACGCAGTATTTT.

This clonotype was seen many times. The J gene is TRBJ1-3, the V gene TRBV7-9; D perhaps matches TRBD1 (6 bases). V lost 4 bases and J 4 bases, leaving 17 bases between the germline ends. Germline V lookup: CDR1 SEHNR, CDR2 FQNEAQ (reference sequence). This CDR3 region has 16 residues. As DNA, the CDR3 is TGTGCCAGCAGCTCGAAGTCGTGGACAGTCGGAAACACCATATATTTT. It yields the protein CASSSKSWTVGNTIYF.

This clonotype was recorded many times. The V call is TRBV24-1, the J call TRBJ2-5; D gene uncertain. CDR3 size: 14 residues. Germline assignment: CDR1 KGHDR and CDR2 SFDVKD. The germline V and J ends were trimmed by 5 bases and 2 bases, with 11 bases remaining between them. Here the CDR3 reads CATSGGNGQETQYF. The CDR3 bases are TGTGCCACCAGTGGGGGTAACGGGCAAGAGACCCAGTACTTC.

This clonotype was counted ten times or more. The chain is built from TRBV12-3 or TRBV12-4 and TRBJ2-5; TRBD1 agrees at 9 bases. This CDR3 spans 13 amino acids. Trimming took 7 bases from V and 7 from J; bases not matched to a gene: 7. The CDR3 DNA sequence: TGTGCCAGCATTCCAACAGGGGGCTTGACCCAGTACTTC. Translating gives CASIPTGGLTQYF.

CDR3 residues: CASIAPVSSGRRDEQFF. CDR3 in DNA: TGTGCCAGTATAGCGCCGGTCTCTAGCGGGAGGAGGGATGAGCAGTTCTTC. V is TRBV19 and J is TRBJ2-1; 11 bases are a match to TRBD2. After removal of 7 bases from V and 8 bases from J, the junction contained 16 bases not matched to a gene. Germline V CDR1 and CDR2: LNHDA, SQIVND (reference sequence). The CDR3 extends over 17 amino acids.

This clonotype was seen at least ten times. The chain carries TRBV3-1 and TRBJ2-3, with a weak D call TRBD2 (6 bases). This CDR3 is 17 amino acids long. The V gene lost 0 bases and the J gene lost 2 bases, with 15 bases spanning the gap. Germline loops: CDR1 LGHDT, CDR2 YNNKEL (reference sequence). CDR3 sequence reads: CASSQDSREGITDTQYF. For the CDR3, the DNA is TGTGCCAGCAGCCAAGATTCGCGGGAAGGAATCACAGATACGCAGTATTTT.

This chain uses TRBV11-1 with TRBJ2-7; weak D call: TRBD2 (5 bases). CDR3 size: 13 residues. In germline, CDR1 is SGHAT, CDR2 FQDESV (reference sequence). Trimming stripped 7 bases from V and 2 bases from J, with 12 bases between. The CDR3 DNA is TGTGCCAGCAACGACCGGGGAGCCTACGAGCAGTACTTC. This gives the protein CASNDRGAYEQYF. Drawing the rest from reference TRBV11-1 and TRBJ2-7, the complete variable domain is EAEVAQSPRYKITEKSQAVAFWCDPISGHATLYWYRQILGQGPELLVQFQDESVVDDSQLPKDRFSAERLKGVDSTLKIQPAELGDSAMYLCASNDRGAYEQYFGPGTRLTVT.

The V call is TRBV10-2, the J call TRBJ2-3, with TRBD2 identical over 13 bases. The V and J ends lost 2 bases and 12 bases, in that order; junction bases with no gene match: 5. CDR1 is WSHSY and CDR2 is SAAADI in the germline V gene. The CDR3 consists of 14 residues. The CDR3 sequence is CASSETSGRASQYF. The CDR3 bases are TGCGCCAGCAGTGAGACTAGCGGGAGGGCCTCACAGTATTTT.

This clonotype was recorded many times. The chain combines TRBV2 with TRBJ2-2; D is unclear. This CDR3 comprises 12 residues. V lost 3 bases to trimming and J lost 6 bases, with 5 bases between them. Germline loops: CDR1 SNHLY, CDR2 FYNNEI. CDR3 sequence (DNA): TGTGCCAGCAGTGATCTGTCCGGGGAGCTGTTTTTT. Translation gives CASSDLSGELFF.